Listed here are 22 T cell receptor beta chains from one sample, sequenced in a study of T cell responses to AZD1222 COVID-19 vaccine. The protocol was immunoSEQ multiplex PCR, while the TCRdb copy is restricted to in-frame clones and leaves out a portion. Of 100,000 to 150,000 clones in the sample, less than 95% were seen once. The material sequenced was peripheral blood, taken on day 0 of MenACWY control vaccination. These receptors originate from an adult in good health.

This clone was recorded once. The chain couples TRBV12-5 to TRBJ2-2; D remains ambiguous. The length of the CDR3 is 11 residues. Germline V gene sequence: CDR1 LGHNT, CDR2 FRNRAP. V was cut by 5 bases and J by 4 bases, with 2 bases left in between. The CDR3 DNA reads TGTGCTAGTGGTAGCACCGGGGAGCTGTTTTTT. It codes for CASGSTGELFF.

The chain carries TRBV4-1 and TRBJ2-2; D is unresolved. V was pared by 3 bases and J by 5 bases, with 10 bases between. Germline CDR1 reads MGHRA; CDR2 reads YSYEKL. The CDR3 loop spans 14 amino acids. CDR3 bases: TGCGCCAGCAGCCACCCCCCTAGGACCGGGGAGCTGTTTTTT. As protein: CASSHPPRTGELFF.

This clone occurred once. This chain uses TRBV30 with TRBJ1-1; TRBD1 matches 9 bases. Germline V gives CDR1 GTSNPN, CDR2 SVGIG (reference sequence). Trimming cost V 3 bases and J 0 bases; bases outside gene matches: 8. The CDR3 sequence is 16 residues long. The CDR3 DNA sequence: TGTGCCTGGAGGAGGGGGACAGGGCCTATGAACACTGAAGCTTTCTTT. It yields the protein CAWRRGTGPMNTEAFF.

CDR3 protein: CASSSVHPSGKDSYEQYF. The DNA of the CDR3 is TGTGCCAGCAGTTCTGTACATCCTAGCGGGAAGGACTCCTACGAGCAGTACTTC. The V gene is TRBV28, the J gene TRBJ2-7; 9 bases fit TRBD2. The CDR3 covers 18 residues. Germline loops: CDR1 MDHEN, CDR2 SYDVKM. V lost 4 bases, J lost 0 bases, and 13 bases stayed unmatched.

The chain links TRBV7-2 to TRBJ2-5; TRBD1 agrees at 7 bases. J lost 2 bases, V lost 7 bases, and 4 bases had no gene match. CDR1 is SGHTA, CDR2 FQGNSA, per germline. The CDR3 contains 13 residues. The CDR3: CASNRGPQETQYF. CDR3 in DNA: TGTGCCAGCAACAGGGGTCCTCAAGAGACCCAGTACTTC.

The genes are TRBV5-6 and TRBJ1-3; no definite D call. Germline V CDR1 and CDR2: SGHDT, YYEEEE. V was trimmed by 0 bases and J by 0 bases, leaving 4 bases between them. The CDR3 runs 14 residues. Written as DNA, the CDR3 is TGTGCCAGCAGCTTGGGCCCCTCTGGAAACACCATATATTTT. It translates to CASSLGPSGNTIYF. Full variable domain (outside the CDR3, taken from reference TRBV5-6 and TRBJ1-3): DAGVTQSPTHLIKTRGQQVTLRCSPKSGHDTVSWYQQALGQGPQFIFQYYEEEERQRGNFPDRFSGHQFPNYSSELNVNALLLGDSALYLCASSLGPSGNTIYFGEGSWLTVV.

The CDR3 sequence: CAWNGWVTREQETQYF. Here the CDR3 DNA reads TGTGCCTGGAACGGGTGGGTGACGCGGGAGCAAGAGACCCAGTACTTC. This chain connects TRBV30 to TRBJ2-5, with 7 bases lining up with TRBD2. CDR1 is GTSNPN and CDR2 is SVGIG in the germline V gene (reference sequence). The CDR3 covers 16 residues. J lost 2 bases, V lost 4 bases, and 13 bases had no gene match.

The chain couples TRBV5-1 to TRBJ2-3; 10 nucleotides line up with TRBD1. V was pared by 3 bases and J by 5 bases, with 3 bases of the junction left unmatched. CDR3 length: 14 amino acids. The V gene's germline CDR1 is SGHRS and CDR2 YFSETQ. This chain's CDR3 is CASSWGQGQDTQYF. The CDR3 nucleotides read TGCGCCAGCAGCTGGGGACAGGGGCAAGATACGCAGTATTTT.

V usage is TRBV7-3 and J usage is TRBJ2-2; no clear D. This CDR3 region has 12 residues. V lost 5 bases, J lost 10 bases, and 11 bases lay in between. Germline V gives CDR1 SGHTA, CDR2 FQGTGA. The CDR3 sequence: CASSPGSVELFF. The CDR3 DNA sequence: TGTGCCAGCAGCCCTGGCTCAGTGGAGCTGTTTTTT.

The V call is TRBV4-1, the J call TRBJ2-2; TRBD2 matches 10 bases. V lost 3 bases, J lost 1 base, and 11 bases stayed unmatched. The germline CDR1 and CDR2 sequences are MGHRA and YSYEKL. This CDR3 has 19 residues. Written as DNA, the CDR3 is TGCGCCAGCAGCCAGCTATCCTATATAGCGGGGGGGAACACCGGGGAGCTGTTTTTT. Translated: CASSQLSYIAGGNTGELFF.

The chain carries TRBV16 and TRBJ1-5; TRBD1 matches at 7 bases. CDR1 and CDR2 (germline): KGHSY, FQNENV. Losses at the gene ends were 3 bases for V and 6 bases for J; bases not matched to a gene: 2. The CDR3 is 13 residues long. The CDR3 DNA reads TGTGCCAGCAGCCACAGGGGGGGTCAGCCCCAGCATTTT. Its protein is CASSHRGGQPQHF.

V is TRBV10-1 and J is TRBJ2-2, with D perhaps TRBD1 or TRBD2 (5 bases each). The germline V gene encodes CDR1 WNHNN and CDR2 SYGVQD (reference sequence). V lost 0 bases and J 2 bases, leaving 7 bases between the germline ends. The CDR3 is 15 amino acids. In DNA, the CDR3 is TGCGCCAGCAGTGAGTCGGGGACCAACACCGGGGAGCTGTTTTTT. Its translation is CASSESGTNTGELFF.

CDR3: CASSLLGTAMNTEAFF. In DNA form, the CDR3 reads TGTGCCAGCAGTTTACTTGGGACAGCAATGAACACTGAAGCTTTCTTT. V gene TRBV27 combines with J gene TRBJ1-1; TRBD1 aligns across 7 bases. The CDR3 has 16 residues. Looked up from germline, CDR1 is MNHEY and CDR2 is SMNVEV (reference sequence). Trimming took 2 bases from V and 0 from J; bases not matched to a gene: 6.

This clone has a single count. The chain employs TRBV6-6 and TRBJ2-5, with D maybe TRBD2 (6 bases). The CDR3 consists of 15 residues. CDR1 and CDR2 from the germline V gene are MNHNY and SVGAGI (reference sequence). The germline V and J ends were trimmed by 6 bases and 4 bases, with 18 bases remaining between them. CDR3 nucleotide sequence: TGTGCCAGCAGGGCGGGACGTGTGTCGGGAGAGACCCAGTACTTC. It codes for CASRAGRVSGETQYF.

The chain employs TRBV6-1 and TRBJ1-5; D is undetermined. This CDR3 is 15 amino acids long. The V end was cut by 0 bases, the J end by 10 bases, with 16 bases between. Germline-derived CDR1 and CDR2 are MNHNS and SASEGT. CDR3 nucleotide sequence: TGTGCCAGCAGTGAAGCGAAGGGCCCTTATGGACCCCAGCATTTT. It specifies CASSEAKGPYGPQHF.

V and J are TRBV7-9 and TRBJ2-7; TRBD1 might be the D (6 bases). V gave up 2 bases and J gave up 3 bases, with 14 bases separating them. CDR1 and CDR2 (germline): SEHNR, FQNEAQ (reference sequence). The length of the CDR3 is 15 residues. The CDR3 loop reads CASSLMGTGNYEQYV. CDR3 DNA: TGTGCCAGCAGCTTAATGGGCACAGGGAACTACGAGCAGTACGTC.

This rearrangement joins TRBV3-1 (or the pseudogene TRBV3-2) to TRBJ2-7; the D is unclear. CDR3 length equals 12 residues. Germline assignment: CDR1 LGHDT and CDR2 YNNKEL (reference sequence). Trimming pared 3 bases from V and 6 bases from J, leaving 9 bases between. In nucleotides, the CDR3 is TGTGCCAGCAGCCAGAATGTAGCCGAGCAGTACGTC. Translating it yields CASSQNVAEQYV.

This sequence joins TRBV2 and TRBJ2-6, with D unclear. The V end was cut by 7 bases, the J end by 1 base, with 11 bases between. There are 15 residues in the CDR3. The germline gives CDR1 SNHLY, CDR2 FYNNEI. The chain's CDR3 is CASILGLSGANVLTF. CDR3 nucleotide sequence: TGTGCCAGCATTCTAGGGCTATCTGGGGCCAACGTCCTGACTTTC.

This clone was seen a handful of times. The chain joins TRBV28 to TRBJ1-5, with D unclear. The CDR3 is 14 residues long. In germline, CDR1 is MDHEN, CDR2 SYDVKM. With 1 base removed from V and 10 bases from J, the gap between germline ends came to 14 bases. The DNA for the CDR3 is TGTGCCAGCAGTTTATCGTCCTGGACGGGTCCCCAGCATTTT. Protein product: CASSLSSWTGPQHF.

This chain connects TRBV2 to TRBJ2-5; D is perhaps TRBD1 or TRBD2 (6 bases each). V lost 6 bases and J 4 bases, leaving 12 bases between the germline ends. The germline gives CDR1 SNHLY, CDR2 FYNNEI. There are 13 residues in the CDR3. CDR3 region: CASRAGQGETQYF. The DNA of the CDR3 is TGTGCCAGCAGGGCGGGACAAGGAGAGACCCAGTACTTC.

This clone was recorded only once. The chain joins TRBV27 to TRBJ2-3, with D perhaps being TRBD1 or TRBD2 (6 bases each). Germline CDR1 and CDR2: MNHEY and SMNVEV (reference sequence). Trimming stripped 3 bases from V and 5 bases from J, with 18 bases between. The CDR3 sequence is 16 residues long. The CDR3 sequence: CASSFQRGVARDTQYF. In DNA, the CDR3 is TGTGCCAGCAGTTTCCAGAGGGGGGTGGCGCGAGATACGCAGTATTTT.

The rearrangement links TRBV28 to TRBJ1-3; a weak D match, TRBD1 (6 bases). Germline V lookup: CDR1 MDHEN, CDR2 SYDVKM. V lost 5 bases and J 1 base, leaving 15 bases between the germline ends. CDR3 length: 16 amino acids. For the CDR3, the DNA is TGTGCCAGCAGTCAGGGGCAGCCTGCTTCTGGAAACACCATATATTTT. This sequence encodes CASSQGQPASGNTIYF.